This TCR beta chain is drawn from a study of T-cell reconstitution after alpha-beta-depleted transplantation in children. Points from the study as a whole: T-cell counts and diversity were attributed mostly to newly produced T cells one year after transplant. For some patients, TCRbeta diversity was high at day 60 because of recipient T cells and thymic progenitors that survived. There were reportedly several hundred expanded graft clones from which alpha-beta T cells came about two months after transplant.

There are a few counts of this clonotype. Its antigen is currently unknown. Unique molecular identifiers were incorporated into the prepared TCRbeta library. Using its own MiXCR run on the PCR reads, TCRdb lists one record per CDR3 protein. Of about 400,000 distinct CDR3 sequences listed, around 15% were seen once; the top ten hold around 28%. The clonotype comes from a boy less than two years old who had a stem cell transplant for Wiskott-Aldrich syndrome, so the T cells may come from the graft donor. The sample in question was PBMCs, mostly from graft donor cells, obtained 360 days after TCRalphabeta/CD19-depleted stem cell transplant.

CDR3 in amino acids: CASSYQGKGYEQYF. The CDR3 bases are TGTGCCAGCAGTTACCAGGGTAAAGGGTACGAGCAGTACTTC. The chain uses TRBV6-2 or TRBV6-3 and TRBJ2-7, with D tentatively TRBD1 (5 bases). Germline loops: CDR1 MNHEY, CDR2 SVGEGT. V gave up 2 bases and J gave up 4 bases, with 12 bases separating them. The CDR3 has 14 amino acids.